The 32 T cell receptor beta chains below were found in one sample sequenced in a study (dated by TCRdb to the mid-2010s). The library relied on 5' RACE. Sequencing took place on an Illumina MiSeq. The public sequencing data were trimmed at Q25 with fastp and processed into clonotypes with MiXCR by TCRdb, which kept only in-frame beta chains. Merged by CDR3 protein, the rows form single entries marked with the most common genes and DNA. Counted in this sample were roughly 69,000 distinct CDR3 sequences; 22% of them appeared once. The ten largest clones represent 2.5% to 3.5% of the sample. The sequencing input was memory CD4+ T cells sorted from a lymph node. The cell subset or site tag for this specimen amounts to: memory CD4+ T cells, CD4+CD45RO+CD25-. The receptors stem from a female donor with breast cancer.

This clonotype has ten or more counts. The rearrangement uses TRBV9 and TRBJ1-2; D not resolved. Germline CDR1 reads SGDLS; CDR2 reads YYNGEE. The V gene lost 0 bases and the J gene lost 4 bases, with 13 bases spanning the gap. CDR3 length: 15 amino acids. The CDR3 protein is CASSVDQETLYGYTF. DNA of the CDR3: TGTGCCAGCAGCGTAGATCAGGAAACCCTCTATGGCTACACCTTC.

This clonotype was observed at least ten times. The chain uses TRBV4-3 and TRBJ2-4; the match to TRBD1 covers 10 bases. Germline CDR1 reads LGHNA; CDR2 reads YSLEER. Trimming removed 3 bases from V and 8 bases from J; junction bases left unmatched: 13. The CDR3 has 17 residues. CDR3 region: CASSQMSPGQGTDIQYF. In nucleotides, the CDR3 is TGCGCCAGCAGCCAGATGAGCCCGGGACAGGGGACGGACATTCAGTACTTC.

The DNA for the CDR3 is TGCGCCAGCAGCTTCTATCTAGCGGGTGAACCCTACGAGCAGTACTTC. Encoded protein: CASSFYLAGEPYEQYF. The rearrangement links TRBV5-1 to TRBJ2-7, with 8 bases aligning to TRBD2. Germline lookup yields CDR1 SGHRS and CDR2 YFSETQ. V lost 2 bases and J lost 2; bases outside the gene matches: 9. The CDR3 extends over 16 amino acids.

This clonotype was counted between two and nine times. This chain uses TRBV20-1 with TRBJ2-2; no firm D call. Trimming stripped 5 bases from V and 5 bases from J, with 12 bases between. The CDR3 extends over 13 amino acids. Germline CDR1 reads DFQATT; CDR2 reads SNEGSKA (reference sequence). The CDR3 reads CSAPRLETGELFF. CDR3 bases: TGCAGTGCTCCCCGACTCGAAACCGGGGAGCTGTTTTTT.

This clonotype was detected only a few times. The chain employs TRBV12-3 or TRBV12-4 and TRBJ1-5, with 9 bases lining up with TRBD1. This CDR3 is 15 amino acids long. Trimming cost V 6 bases and J 7 bases; bases outside gene matches: 10. The CDR3 spells CASSPGQGNGQPQHF. In DNA, the CDR3 is TGTGCCAGCAGCCCGGGACAGGGAAATGGACAGCCCCAGCATTTT.

This clonotype was seen a handful of times. The V gene is TRBV2, the J gene TRBJ2-3, with 12 nucleotides matching TRBD2. There are 18 residues in the CDR3. Germline CDR1 and CDR2: SNHLY and FYNNEI. Trimming cost V 6 bases and J 4 bases; bases outside gene matches: 14. This CDR3 is CASRPTPPSGRAPDTQYF. The CDR3 DNA reads as TGTGCCAGCAGACCCACTCCTCCTAGCGGGAGGGCCCCAGATACGCAGTATTTT. Full variable domain (missing parts from reference TRBV2 and TRBJ2-3): EPEVTQTPSHQVTQMGQEVILRCVPISNHLYFYWYRQILGQKVEFLVSFYNNEISEKSEIFDDQFSVERPDGSNFTLKIRSTKLEDSAMYFCASRPTPPSGRAPDTQYFGPGTRLTVL.

This clonotype was counted ten times or more. The V gene is TRBV6-5, the J gene TRBJ2-5; D might be TRBD2 (6 bases). Germline CDR1 and CDR2: MNHEY and SVGAGI. V was shortened by 4 bases and J by 5 bases, with 14 bases between the two germline ends. The CDR3 runs 14 residues. The CDR3 region is CASSSGGGKETQYF. DNA of the CDR3: TGTGCCAGCAGTTCCGGTGGGGGGAAGGAGACCCAGTACTTC.

As concerns this clonotype: Compared with germline, one end of the junction differs, possibly owing to a read error. The rearrangement links TRBV7-2 to TRBJ2-1; a possible D gene is TRBD1 (5 bases). The CDR3 is 15 residues long. Germline V CDR1 and CDR2: SGHTA, FQGNSA. This chain's CDR3 is CASSLAGVSYNKQFF. DNA of the CDR3: TGTGCCAGCAGCTTAGCAGGGGTCTCCTACAATAAGCAGTTCTTC.

This clonotype was observed at least ten times. The chain combines TRBV6-1 with TRBJ1-5; D gene ambiguous. The germline V gene encodes CDR1 MNHNS and CDR2 SASEGT. Trimming took 1 base from V and 7 from J, leaving 14 bases between them. The CDR3 consists of 15 residues. DNA of the CDR3: TGTGCCAGCAGTGAAGGCCCGTTAAATGTGCAGCCCCAGCATTTT. It specifies CASSEGPLNVQPQHF.

This clonotype came up a few times. V gene TRBV10-3 combines with J gene TRBJ2-7, with TRBD2 as a possible D gene (5 bases). This CDR3 contains 13 residues. The ends were cut back, 8 bases at V and 0 bases at J, with 11 bases in the middle. The germline V gene encodes CDR1 ENHRY and CDR2 SYGVKD. Written as DNA, the CDR3 is TGTGCCATCGGGCCCAGCGGCTCCTACGAGCAGTACTTC. Translation: CAIGPSGSYEQYF.

This clonotype was recorded many times. V gene TRBV25-1 combines with J gene TRBJ1-5; D is undetermined. This CDR3 has 13 residues. V was clipped by 5 bases and J by 6 bases, with 11 bases between them. Germline lookup yields CDR1 MGHDK and CDR2 SYGVNS. The DNA of the CDR3 is TGTGCCAGCAGTCGGAGAAACCTTCAGCCCCAGCATTTT. It specifies CASSRRNLQPQHF.

The chain is built from TRBV28 and TRBJ2-7, with D perhaps matching TRBD1 (7 bases). This CDR3 spans 15 amino acids. Looked up from germline, CDR1 is MDHEN and CDR2 is SYDVKM. V lost 6 bases and J lost 2, with 17 bases in between. CDR3 bases: TGTGCCAGCAGCGCAACAGGGGAGGTAGCCTACGAGCAGTACTTC. Amino acids: CASSATGEVAYEQYF.

There are a few counts of this clonotype. The chain has TRBV5-1 and TRBJ2-1, with 8 bases that match TRBD2. Germline V lookup: CDR1 SGHRS, CDR2 YFSETQ. There are 15 residues in the CDR3. Unmatched junction bases numbered 0, after V lost 1 base and J lost 0 bases. CDR3 coding DNA: TGCGCCAGCAGCTTGAGCGGGAGCTCCTACAATGAGCAGTTCTTC. This sequence encodes CASSLSGSSYNEQFF.

The chain links TRBV20-1 to TRBJ2-1; D not certain. CDR3 length equals 14 residues. The germline V and J ends were trimmed by 5 bases and 8 bases, with 19 bases remaining between them. Germline loops: CDR1 DFQATT, CDR2 SNEGSKA (reference sequence). The CDR3: CSAQNAASLDEQFF. The CDR3 DNA sequence: TGCAGTGCTCAAAACGCGGCTAGTCTGGATGAGCAGTTCTTC.

This clonotype has more than one count but fewer than ten. This chain joins TRBV7-2 and TRBJ1-1; tentative D call: TRBD1 (5 bases). V lost 4 bases to trimming and J lost 0 bases, with 15 bases between them. The germline V gene encodes CDR1 SGHTA and CDR2 FQGNSA. CDR3 length equals 16 residues. The CDR3 reads CASSSRTSFMNTEAFF. The DNA of the CDR3 is TGTGCCAGCAGCTCCCGGACATCCTTCATGAACACTGAAGCTTTCTTT.

Turning to this clonotype: At one of its ends the junction is not consistent with the germline gene, which may arise from a read error. The chain couples TRBV9 to TRBJ1-6; 9 bases match TRBD1. The CDR3 runs to 15 residues. Germline CDR1 and CDR2: SGDLS and YYNGEE. CDR3 DNA sequence: TGTGCCAGCAGCCGCGGACAGGGGTATAAATCACCCCTCCACTTT. Amino acid sequence: CASSRGQGYKSPLHF.

Concerning this clonotype itself: At one end, the junction sequence differs from germline, possibly due to a read error. The rearrangement joins TRBV5-1 to TRBJ1-1; D is unclear. CDR1 SGHRS and CDR2 YFSETQ come from the germline V gene. The CDR3 is made up of 14 amino acids. CDR3 loop: CASSFGGIHTEASF. CDR3 DNA: TGCGCCAGCAGCTTTGGTGGCATTCACACTGAAGCTTCCTTT. The whole variable domain, filled in from reference TRBV5-1 and TRBJ1-1, reads KAGVTQTPRYLIKTRGQQVTLSCSPISGHRSVSWYQQTPGQGLQFLFEYFSETQRNKGNFPGRFSGRQFSNSRSEMNVSTLELGDSALYLCASSFGGIHTEASFGQGTRLTVV.

This clonotype was counted a few times. This rearrangement joins TRBV6-1 to TRBJ2-7, with TRBD1 identical over 11 bases. CDR1 and CDR2 (germline): MNHNS, SASEGT. J lost 2 bases, V lost 8 bases, and 2 bases had no gene match. This CDR3 is 13 amino acids long. The DNA for the CDR3 is TGTGCCAGCCGGGACAGGGGGACCTACGAGCAGTACTTC. This codes for CASRDRGTYEQYF.

This clonotype was observed many times. The rearrangement links TRBV4-3 to TRBJ2-3; tentatively, D is TRBD2 (5 bases). Trimming took off 2 bases at V and 10 bases at J, with 13 bases between the two ends. CDR1 LGHNA and CDR2 YSLEER come from the germline V gene. The CDR3 covers 13 residues. The CDR3 here is CASSQSLVGAQYF. CDR3 bases: TGCGCCAGCAGCCAAAGTTTAGTCGGGGCGCAGTATTTT.

This clonotype came up a few times. The rearrangement links TRBV28 to TRBJ1-1; maybe TRBD1 (5 bases). CDR1 MDHEN and CDR2 SYDVKM come from the germline V gene. V lost 7 bases, J lost 9 bases, and 21 bases lay in between. This CDR3 spans 14 amino acids. This CDR3 reads CASTLTAGYQKAFF. CDR3 bases: TGTGCCAGCACCCTAACTGCAGGGTACCAAAAAGCTTTCTTT. The whole variable domain, filled in from reference TRBV28 and TRBJ1-1, reads DVKVTQSSRYLVKRTGEKVFLECVQDMDHENMFWYRQDPGLGLRLIYFSYDVKMKEKGDIPEGYSVSREKKERFSLILESASTNQTSMYLCASTLTAGYQKAFFGQGTRLTVV.

CDR3 amino acids: CASYSADNYGYTF. The DNA of the CDR3 is TGTGCCAGCTACTCGGCAGATAACTATGGCTACACCTTC. This sequence joins TRBV2 and TRBJ1-2; D is ambiguous. The CDR3 loop spans 13 amino acids. The V end lost 8 bases, the J end lost 1 base, and 11 bases lay between the germline ends. Germline assignment: CDR1 SNHLY and CDR2 FYNNEI.

The chain links TRBV4-2 to TRBJ2-1; D not resolved. The CDR3 is made up of 15 amino acids. V lost 1 base and J 9 bases, leaving 16 bases between the germline ends. Per the germline V gene, CDR1 is LGHNA and CDR2 is YNFKEQ. The CDR3 coding sequence is TGTGCCAGCAGCCAAGTTTTCATCTTAGGCAGTGAGCAGTTCTTC. This gives the protein CASSQVFILGSEQFF.

V usage is TRBV7-8 and J usage is TRBJ2-3; possibly TRBD1 or TRBD2 for D (5 bases each). The CDR3 is made up of 15 amino acids. V was clipped by 5 bases and J by 2 bases, with 14 bases between them. Per germline, CDR1 SGHVS and CDR2 FQNEAQ. For the CDR3, the DNA is TGTGCCAGCAGCCCACGGGGACGACTCACAGATACGCAGTATTTT. It is translated as CASSPRGRLTDTQYF. The variable domain in full, with the rest retrieved from reference TRBV7-8 and TRBJ2-3, is GAGVSQSPRYKVAKRGQDVALRCDPISGHVSLFWYQQALGQGPEFLTYFQNEAQLDKSGLPSDRFFAERPEGSVSTLKIQRTQQEDSAVYLCASSPRGRLTDTQYFGPGTRLTVL.

This clonotype has a count of ten or more. The J gene is TRBJ2-2, the V gene TRBV5-6; D unresolved. This CDR3 region has 15 residues. V lost 0 bases and J lost 3, with 9 bases in between. Germline CDR1 SGHDT, CDR2 YYEEEE. CDR3 residues: CASSLVSGYTGELFF. CDR3 DNA: TGTGCCAGCAGCTTGGTATCGGGCTACACCGGGGAGCTGTTTTTT.

This clonotype was counted a few times. The chain is built from TRBV5-1 and TRBJ2-2; TRBD2 agrees at 7 bases. The CDR3 loop spans 16 amino acids. J was trimmed by 1 base and V by 1 base; bases with no gene match: 4. Per the germline V gene, CDR1 is SGHRS and CDR2 is YFSETQ. CDR3 in amino acids: CASSLLSSGNTGELFF. CDR3 nucleotide sequence: TGCGCCAGCAGCTTGTTATCTAGCGGGAACACCGGGGAGCTGTTTTTT.

V usage is TRBV3-1 and J usage is TRBJ1-4, with 9 bases that match TRBD1. Germline V gene sequence: CDR1 LGHDT, CDR2 YNNKEL (reference sequence). The junction had 4 bases not matched to a gene; V was cut back by 4 bases and J by 4 bases. The CDR3 has 15 amino acids. CDR3 loop: CASSPPGQGNEKLFF. The CDR3 nucleotides are TGTGCCAGCAGCCCTCCGGGACAGGGTAATGAAAAACTGTTTTTT.

This clonotype showed up many times. J is TRBJ2-1 and V is TRBV6-6; TRBD2 matches 12 bases. Germline CDR1 and CDR2: MNHNY and SVGAGI (reference sequence). The CDR3 spans 15 residues. V was clipped by 5 bases and J by 5 bases; unmatched bases: 4. CDR3: CASSLRTSGNNEQFF. The CDR3 coding sequence is TGTGCCAGCAGTCTGCGGACTAGCGGGAACAATGAGCAGTTCTTC.

The V call is TRBV28, the J call TRBJ1-5; tentative D call: TRBD1 (5 bases). There are 14 residues in the CDR3. Per the germline V gene, CDR1 is MDHEN and CDR2 is SYDVKM. Trimming took off 7 bases at V and 5 bases at J, with 15 bases between the two ends. CDR3 amino acids: CASTPAPGHQPQHF. DNA for the CDR3: TGTGCCAGCACCCCCGCCCCGGGGCATCAGCCCCAGCATTTT.

This clonotype has more than one count but fewer than ten. V is TRBV29-1 and J is TRBJ1-2; a weak D match, TRBD1 (5 bases). This CDR3 has 14 amino acids. The V and J ends lost 6 bases and 4 bases respectively, with 18 bases between them. CDR1 and CDR2 from the germline V gene are SQVTM and ANQGSEA. CDR3 protein: CSVRGSGSFYGYTF. CDR3 bases: TGCAGCGTCCGGGGGTCAGGCTCCTTCTATGGCTACACCTTC.

This clonotype was found a few times. This CDR3 reads CASRFGEGDTQYF. CDR3 in DNA: TGTGCCAGCAGATTCGGGGAGGGAGATACGCAGTATTTT. This chain uses TRBV2 with TRBJ2-3; 7 nucleotides agree with TRBD2. V gave up 6 bases and J gave up 5 bases; unmatched junction bases: 5. The germline gives CDR1 SNHLY, CDR2 FYNNEI. The CDR3 length is 13 residues. Full variable domain (outside the CDR3, taken from reference TRBV2 and TRBJ2-3): EPEVTQTPSHQVTQMGQEVILRCVPISNHLYFYWYRQILGQKVEFLVSFYNNEISEKSEIFDDQFSVERPDGSNFTLKIRSTKLEDSAMYFCASRFGEGDTQYFGPGTRLTVL.

This chain joins TRBV7-8 and TRBJ2-1, with a weak D call TRBD1 (6 bases). Germline CDR1 reads SGHVS; CDR2 reads FQNEAQ. Between the trimmed V and J ends, which lost 3 bases and 7 bases, there was a span of 16 bases. The CDR3 totals 15 residues. This CDR3 is CASSFRGRHGNEQFF. As DNA, the CDR3 is TGTGCCAGCAGCTTTAGGGGGAGACACGGGAATGAGCAGTTCTTC.

The chain couples TRBV9 to TRBJ1-2, with 8 positions matching TRBD1. J was trimmed by 11 bases and V by 4 bases; bases with no gene match: 10. Germline lookup yields CDR1 SGDLS and CDR2 YYNGEE. The CDR3 length is 13 residues. In DNA form, the CDR3 reads TGTGCCAGCAGCTCGCGGACAGGGTTCGGTTACACCTTC. Amino acid sequence: CASSSRTGFGYTF.